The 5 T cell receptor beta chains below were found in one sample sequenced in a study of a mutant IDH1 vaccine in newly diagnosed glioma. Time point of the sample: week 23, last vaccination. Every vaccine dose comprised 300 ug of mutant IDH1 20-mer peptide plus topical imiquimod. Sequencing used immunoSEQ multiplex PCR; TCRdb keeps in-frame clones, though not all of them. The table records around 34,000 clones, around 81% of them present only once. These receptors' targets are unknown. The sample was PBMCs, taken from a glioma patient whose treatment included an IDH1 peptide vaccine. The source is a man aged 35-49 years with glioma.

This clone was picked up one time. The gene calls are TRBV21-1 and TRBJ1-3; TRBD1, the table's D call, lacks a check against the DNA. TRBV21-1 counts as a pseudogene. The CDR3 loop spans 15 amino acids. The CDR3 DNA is TGTGCCAGGGCGGGACAGGGGGCACTCGGAAACACCATATATTTT. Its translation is CARAGQGALGNTIYF.

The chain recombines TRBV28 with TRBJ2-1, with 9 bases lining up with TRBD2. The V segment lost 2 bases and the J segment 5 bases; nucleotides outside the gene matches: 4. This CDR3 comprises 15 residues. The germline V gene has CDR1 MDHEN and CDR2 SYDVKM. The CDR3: CASSLGGLANNEQFF. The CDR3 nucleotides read TGTGCCAGCAGTTTAGGGGGACTAGCAAACAATGAGCAGTTCTTC.

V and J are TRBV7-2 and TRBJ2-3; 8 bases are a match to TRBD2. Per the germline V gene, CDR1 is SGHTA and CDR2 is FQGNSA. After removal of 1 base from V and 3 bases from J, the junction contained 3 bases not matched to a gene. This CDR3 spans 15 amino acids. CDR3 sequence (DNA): TGTGCCAGCAGCTTAGGGGCTAGCGGGACAGATACGCAGTATTTT. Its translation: CASSLGASGTDTQYF.

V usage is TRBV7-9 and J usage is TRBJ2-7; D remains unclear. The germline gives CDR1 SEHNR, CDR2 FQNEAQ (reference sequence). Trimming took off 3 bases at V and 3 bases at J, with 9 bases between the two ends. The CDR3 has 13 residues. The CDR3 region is CASSFSRSYEQYF. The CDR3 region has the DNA TGTGCCAGCAGCTTCTCCAGGAGCTACGAGCAGTACTTC. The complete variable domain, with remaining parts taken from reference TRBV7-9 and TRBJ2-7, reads DTGVSQNPRHKITKRGQNVTFRCDPISEHNRLYWYRQTLGQGPEFLTYFQNEAQLEKSRLLSDRFSAERPKGSFSTLEIQRTEQGDSAMYLCASSFSRSYEQYFGPGTRLTVT.

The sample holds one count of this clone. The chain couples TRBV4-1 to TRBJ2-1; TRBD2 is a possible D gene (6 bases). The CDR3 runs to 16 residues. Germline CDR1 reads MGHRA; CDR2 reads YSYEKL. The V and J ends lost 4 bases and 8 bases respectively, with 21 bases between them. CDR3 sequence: CASSPTGVGVGDEQFF. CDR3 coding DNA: TGCGCCAGCAGCCCGACGGGGGTGGGAGTCGGGGATGAGCAGTTCTTC.